The rows below give T cell receptor beta chains drawn from one sample of a study of regulatory T cells in long-lasting Graves disease. MiXCR was run by TCRdb on the multiplex PCR reads, yielding one entry per CDR3 protein. Counted here are 450,000 to 700,000 distinct CDR3 sequences, roughly 13% occurring once; the ten biggest clones make up about 10%. These same records also appear under a second study, on T cells in Graves' hyperthyroidism and ophthalmopathy.

Here the sequenced sample was peripheral blood mononuclear cells (PBMCs), taken at new diagnosis, from a patient treated with antithyroid drugs. The receptor set was obtained from a man aged 30 to 45 with Graves disease. The CDR3 runs from the conserved cysteine through the conserved F or W. A D gene is named only where the DNA matches it firmly. Expanded clones are given a class, and other clones once, few, many or no size at all.

clone_size,v_call,d_call,j_call,cdr3_nt,cdr3_aa
few,TRBV19,TRBD2,TRBJ2-3,TGTGCCAGTAGTATTATAGCGGGAAACACAGATACGCAGTATTTT,CASSIIAGNTDTQYF
NA,TRBV5-6,NA,TRBJ2-7,TGTGCCAGCAGCTTAAGGTTCTCCTACGAGCAGTACTTC,CASSLRFSYEQYF
few,TRBV11-2,TRBD2,TRBJ2-5,TGTGCCAGCAGCTCATCCACCTCGGGGGGGGAGACCCAGTACTTC,CASSSSTSGGETQYF
many,TRBV30,NA,TRBJ2-3,TGTGCCTGGAGTGCTTCCCCAGATACGCAGTATTTT,CAWSASPDTQYF
many,TRBV19,NA,TRBJ2-7,TGTGCCAGTAGTGTCGGGAGCAACTACGAGCAGTACTTC,CASSVGSNYEQYF
few,TRBV9,TRBD1,TRBJ2-5,TGTGCCAGCAGCGAAGACGGGACAGACAAAGAGACCCAGTACTTC,CASSEDGTDKETQYF
many,TRBV7-2,TRBD2,TRBJ2-1,TGTGCCAGCAGCACCTCTAGCGGGATGAACAATGAGCAGTTCTTC,CASSTSSGMNNEQFF
NA,TRBV29-1,NA,TRBJ2-3,TGCAGCGTTGCGGATAGCCGGGGCCAAACAGATACGCAGTATTTT,CSVADSRGQTDTQYF
many,TRBV19,NA,TRBJ2-2,TGTGCCAGTAGTTCCGGGACTCAAAGGTGGGCCGGGGAGCTGTTTTTT,CASSSGTQRWAGELFF
NA,TRBV5-1,TRBD2,TRBJ2-7,TGCGCCAGCAGCGTGGGTTCGGGAGGAGGCTACGAGCAGTACTTC,CASSVGSGGGYEQYF
NA,TRBV18,NA,TRBJ1-6,TGTGCCAGCTCGCCCTCCACAAGCTCCTATAATTCACCCCTCCACTTT,CASSPSTSSYNSPLHF
many,TRBV7-9,TRBD1,TRBJ2-5,TGTGCCAGCAGCGGCCCGAGGGACAGCCAAGAGACCCAGTACTTC,CASSGPRDSQETQYF
many,TRBV11-2,NA,TRBJ2-3,TGTGCCAGCAGCTACAGACCGGGAGAACCGCAGTATTTT,CASSYRPGEPQYF
many,TRBV12-5,TRBD2,TRBJ2-1,TGTGCTAGTGGTTTGGGAAGGGAGGGCCCCAACAATGAGCAGTTCTTC,CASGLGREGPNNEQFF